The 9 T cell receptor beta chains below all came from one sample that was sequenced in a study of radiotherapy plus CTLA-4 blockade in lung cancer. The method was immunoSEQ multiplex PCR; TCRdb's version includes in-frame clones alone and lacks a portion of them. This table holds over 60,000 clones, around 87% found once. The material was peripheral blood, obtained from a patient treated with radiotherapy plus ipilimumab. The receptors shown here come from a human donor with non-small cell lung cancer that progressed on radiotherapy plus ipilimumab.

This chain links TRBV5-1 with TRBJ2-7, with 8 bases matching TRBD1. Per germline, CDR1 SGHRS and CDR2 YFSETQ. V lost 0 bases, J lost 5 bases, and 4 bases stayed unmatched. The CDR3 loop spans 14 amino acids. The CDR3, as DNA: TGCGCCAGCAGCTTGGGGACAGGGCCTGACGAGCAGTACTTC. It yields the protein CASSLGTGPDEQYF.

This chain joins TRBV7-2 and TRBJ2-5, with 7 bases identical to TRBD2. The CDR3 sequence is 15 residues long. Germline assignment: CDR1 SGHTA and CDR2 FQGNSA. The V and J ends lost 1 base and 4 bases, in that order; junction bases with no gene match: 6. CDR3: CASSLVSGGGETQYF. The CDR3, as DNA: TGTGCCAGCAGCTTAGTATCGGGAGGAGGAGAGACCCAGTACTTC.

This clone was picked up one time. The chain links TRBV6-5 to TRBJ1-5, with D maybe TRBD1 (6 bases). V lost 6 bases and J 7 bases, leaving 16 bases between the germline ends. In germline, CDR1 is MNHEY, CDR2 SVGAGI. This CDR3 region has 14 residues. CDR3 bases: TGTGCCAGCAGCATCACCGCAGGGGAACAGCCCCAGCATTTT. Encoded protein: CASSITAGEQPQHF.

This chain uses TRBV10-3 with TRBJ1-4; 7 bases are shared with TRBD1. The CDR3 length is 15 residues. Trimming cost V 3 bases and J 3 bases; bases outside gene matches: 4. Germline V lookup: CDR1 ENHRY, CDR2 SYGVKD. CDR3 sequence (DNA): TGTGCCATCAGTGAAGGACAGGAGTCTAATGAAAAACTGTTTTTT. The encoded protein is CAISEGQESNEKLFF.

This clone was seen more than once but under ten times. This chain uses TRBV9 with TRBJ1-1; D uncertain. The germline CDR1 and CDR2 sequences are SGDLS and YYNGEE. The CDR3 runs to 15 residues. V lost 0 bases to trimming and J lost 1 base, with 10 bases between them. CDR3 protein: CASSVEDDGNTEAFF. The CDR3 DNA reads as TGTGCCAGCAGCGTAGAAGATGACGGGAACACTGAAGCTTTCTTT.

This chain uses TRBV9 with TRBJ2-3, with D possibly TRBD2 on 5 matching bases. Deletions cut 4 bases from V and 0 bases from J, with 12 bases between. Looked up from germline, CDR1 is SGDLS and CDR2 is YYNGEE. The CDR3 contains 15 residues. The CDR3 DNA reads TGTGCCAGCAGCCTAGACCCGGGGAGCACAGATACGCAGTATTTT. It is translated as CASSLDPGSTDTQYF.

CDR3 DNA: TGTGCCAGCAGCCAGACAGGCCCTCCCAACGAGCAGTACGTC. Its translation is CASSQTGPPNEQYV. V gene TRBV6-5 combines with J gene TRBJ2-7, with D maybe TRBD1 (6 bases). The germline V gene has CDR1 MNHEY and CDR2 SVGAGI. The V and J ends lost 6 bases and 5 bases respectively, with 17 bases between them. CDR3 length: 14 residues.

The chain carries TRBV6-4 and TRBJ1-5; 7 bases line up with TRBD1. Germline V CDR1 and CDR2: MRHNA, SNTAGT. The CDR3 spans 14 residues. With V trimmed by 8 bases and J by 0 bases, 4 bases remained unmatched. For the CDR3, the DNA is TGTGCCAGCGGGACAGCATATAGCAATCAGCCCCAGCATTTT. It encodes CASGTAYSNQPQHF.

This chain links TRBV30 with TRBJ1-2, with D tentatively TRBD1 (5 bases). Germline lookup yields CDR1 GTSNPN and CDR2 SVGIG (reference sequence). The CDR3 contains 15 residues. V gave up 1 base and J gave up 5 bases, with 17 bases separating them. CDR3 residues: CAWSAQGRVRYGYTF. CDR3 coding DNA: TGTGCCTGGAGTGCCCAGGGTCGGGTCCGTTATGGCTACACCTTC. Full variable domain (outside the CDR3, taken from reference TRBV30 and TRBJ1-2): SQTIHQWPATLVQPVGSPLSLECTVEGTSNPNLYWYRQAAGRGLQLLFYSVGIGQISSEVPQNLSASRPQDRQFILSSKKLLLSDSGFYLCAWSAQGRVRYGYTFGSGTRLTVV.